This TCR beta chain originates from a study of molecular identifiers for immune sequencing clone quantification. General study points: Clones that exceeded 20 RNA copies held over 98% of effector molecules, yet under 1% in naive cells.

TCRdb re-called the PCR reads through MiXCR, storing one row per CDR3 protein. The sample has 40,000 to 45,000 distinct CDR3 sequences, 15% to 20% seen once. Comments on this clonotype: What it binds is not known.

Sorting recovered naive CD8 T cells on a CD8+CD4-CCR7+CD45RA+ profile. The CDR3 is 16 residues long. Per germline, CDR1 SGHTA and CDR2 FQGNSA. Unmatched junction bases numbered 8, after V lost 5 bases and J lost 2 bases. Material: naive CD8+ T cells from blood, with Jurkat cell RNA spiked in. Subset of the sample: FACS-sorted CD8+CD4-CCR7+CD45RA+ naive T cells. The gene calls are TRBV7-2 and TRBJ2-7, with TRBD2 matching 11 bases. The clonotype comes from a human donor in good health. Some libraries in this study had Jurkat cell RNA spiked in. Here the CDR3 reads CASSLTSGSVPYEQYF. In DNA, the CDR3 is TGTGCCAGCAGCCTTACTAGCGGGAGTGTTCCCTACGAGCAGTACTTC.